The 22 T cell receptor beta chains listed next were all sequenced from one sample in a study of shared clonotypes between healthy human individuals. Sequenced by immunoSEQ multiplex PCR; TCRdb stores in-frame clones only, minus some. The table records about 2 million clones, about 95% of them present only once. The naive CD8 fraction comprised CD45RO-negative cells positively selected for CCR7 and excluded terminally differentiated effector memory CD45RA+ cells. Material for sequencing was naive CD8+ T cells sorted from blood. The receptors shown here come from a young man in good health.

The V gene is TRBV19, the J gene TRBJ1-2, with D hard to call. The germline V gene encodes CDR1 LNHDA and CDR2 SQIVND (reference sequence). The V end lost 5 bases, the J end lost 3 bases, and 16 bases lay between the germline ends. This CDR3 region has 15 residues. DNA for the CDR3: TGTGCCAGTAGTCCAGGAGGCTTCGGGGACTATGGCTACACCTTC. Translated, it gives CASSPGGFGDYGYTF. The full variable domain, its missing parts supplied by reference TRBV19 and TRBJ1-2, is DGGITQSPKYLFRKEGQNVTLSCEQNLNHDAMYWYRQDPGQGLRLIYYSQIVNDFQKGDIAEGYSVSREKKESFPLTVTSAQKNPTAFYLCASSPGGFGDYGYTFGSGTRLTVV.

The chain recombines TRBV10-3 with TRBJ1-4, with D perhaps TRBD1 (6 bases). V lost 0 bases and J 4 bases, leaving 9 bases between the germline ends. Germline loops: CDR1 ENHRY, CDR2 SYGVKD. The length of the CDR3 is 15 residues. The DNA for the CDR3 is TGTGCCATCAGTGAGTCAGGGGGTATTAATGAAAAACTGTTTTTT. Its protein product is CAISESGGINEKLFF.

This clone has only one observation. This chain uses TRBV9 with TRBJ2-5, with D maybe TRBD2 (6 bases). The CDR3 covers 15 residues. Germline values: CDR1 SGDLS, CDR2 YYNGEE. Trimming removed 5 bases at V and 2 bases at J, with 16 bases between. In nucleotides, the CDR3 is TGTGCCAGCAGTGCCGGACAACGGGAGCAAGAGACCCAGTACTTC. Translation gives CASSAGQREQETQYF.

The CDR3 loop is CASSLTGSSYNSPLHF. The CDR3 region has the DNA TGTGCCAGCAGTTTGACAGGGTCCTCCTATAATTCACCCCTCCACTTT. V gene TRBV6-5 combines with J gene TRBJ1-6, with 7 bases lining up with TRBD1. The CDR3 sequence is 16 residues long. V lost 4 bases and J lost 0; bases outside the gene matches: 3. Germline CDR1 is MNHEY and CDR2 is SVGAGI.

The rearrangement joins TRBV28 to TRBJ2-7, with 7 bases identical to TRBD2. Trimming removed 1 base from V and 3 bases from J; junction bases left unmatched: 6. CDR1 and CDR2 (germline): MDHEN, SYDVKM. This CDR3 is built from 15 residues. CDR3 sequence (DNA): TGTGCCAGCAGTTTATCCGGGGGGTCGGGCTACGAGCAGTACTTC. This translates into CASSLSGGSGYEQYF.

V is TRBV11-2 and J is TRBJ2-3; D ambiguous. Germline CDR1 is SGHAT and CDR2 is FQNNGV. This CDR3 comprises 14 residues. The ends were cut back, 3 bases at V and 2 bases at J, with 9 bases in the middle. CDR3 sequence (DNA): TGTGCCAGCAGCTTCGACTTGATCACAGATACGCAGTATTTT. Translating it yields CASSFDLITDTQYF.

The V and J genes are TRBV4-3 and TRBJ2-3, with 9 positions matching TRBD2. In germline, CDR1 is LGHNA, CDR2 YSLEER. This CDR3 is built from 16 residues. Trimming at V came to 9 bases and at J to 4 bases, leaving 14 bases not matched to a gene. The CDR3 loop reads CASKAYLLAGPDTQYF. The CDR3 coding sequence is TGCGCCAGTAAAGCCTACCTCCTAGCGGGGCCAGATACGCAGTATTTT.

This chain connects TRBV13 to TRBJ2-1; 14 nucleotides match TRBD2. Germline loops: CDR1 PRHDT, CDR2 FYEKMQ (reference sequence). The CDR3 is made up of 17 amino acids. V shed 5 bases and J 4 bases; nucleotides not matched to a gene: 7. Here the CDR3 DNA reads TGTGCCAGCAGCCGCCGGACTAGCGGGGGGTTTTACAATGAGCAGTTCTTC. This translates into CASSRRTSGGFYNEQFF.

The V and J genes are TRBV27 and TRBJ1-1; 10 nucleotides match TRBD1. Germline V gene data show CDR1 as MNHEY and CDR2 as SMNVEV (reference sequence). Trimming at V came to 5 bases and at J to 1 base, leaving 1 base not matched to a gene. The CDR3 loop spans 14 amino acids. CDR3 loop: CASSRTGGNTEAFF. The CDR3 nucleotides read TGTGCCAGCAGTCGGACAGGGGGGAACACTGAAGCTTTCTTT.

This chain uses TRBV11-3 with TRBJ1-2; tentatively, D is TRBD1 (5 bases). The CDR3 length is 12 residues. The germline V gene has CDR1 SGHNT and CDR2 YENEEA. The V end lost 5 bases, the J end lost 1 base, and 5 bases lay between the germline ends. The CDR3 protein is CASSDSNYGYTF. The CDR3 DNA sequence: TGTGCCAGCAGCGACAGTAACTATGGCTACACCTTC.

The rearrangement joins TRBV5-1 to TRBJ1-1; TRBD1 aligns across 9 bases. This CDR3 is 16 amino acids long. Unmatched junction bases numbered 8, after V lost 4 bases and J lost 1 base. CDR1 is SGHRS, CDR2 YFSETQ, per germline. CDR3 sequence: CASSRTGAGKNTEAFF. CDR3 sequence (DNA): TGCGCCAGCAGCAGGACAGGGGCCGGGAAGAACACTGAAGCTTTCTTT.

V is TRBV4-3 and J is TRBJ2-1, with D possibly being TRBD2 (6 bases). Germline V gives CDR1 LGHNA, CDR2 YSLEER. The V end lost 0 bases, the J end lost 4 bases, and 10 bases lay between the germline ends. The CDR3 length is 15 residues. In nucleotides, the CDR3 is TGCGCCAGCAGCCAAGATAAGCGGGTGTACAATGAGCAGTTCTTC. Translation gives CASSQDKRVYNEQFF.

The chain combines TRBV4-2 with TRBJ2-7, with TRBD2 matching 12 bases. This CDR3 comprises 17 residues. Per germline, CDR1 LGHNA and CDR2 YNFKEQ. The V segment lost 1 base and the J segment 2 bases; nucleotides outside the gene matches: 6. This CDR3 reads CASSQATSGGPTYEQYF. CDR3 sequence (DNA): TGTGCCAGCAGCCAAGCGACTAGCGGGGGCCCTACCTACGAGCAGTACTTC.

The chain uses TRBV4-1 and TRBJ2-7; D unresolved. Germline assignment: CDR1 MGHRA and CDR2 YSYEKL. Trimming cost V 0 bases and J 0 bases, with 9 bases left between them. The CDR3 is 15 residues long. In DNA, the CDR3 is TGCGCCAGCAGCCAAGAGCTCGCAGACTCCTACGAGCAGTACTTC. Translation gives CASSQELADSYEQYF.

The chain combines TRBV5-1 with TRBJ2-7; the match to TRBD2 covers 7 bases. Looked up from germline, CDR1 is SGHRS and CDR2 is YFSETQ. V gave up 4 bases and J gave up 3 bases; unmatched junction bases: 10. The CDR3 is 15 amino acids. CDR3 sequence reads: CASSPGPRTSYEQYF. The CDR3 region has the DNA TGCGCCAGCAGCCCGGGACCCCGGACTAGCTACGAGCAGTACTTC.

V is TRBV2 and J is TRBJ2-7; the D gene is possibly TRBD1 (5 bases). Trimming shortened V by 3 bases and J by 3 bases, and 12 bases separated the two germline ends. Germline CDR1 SNHLY, CDR2 FYNNEI. The length of the CDR3 is 14 residues. CDR3 loop: CASSDWQGLYEQYF. CDR3 bases: TGTGCCAGCAGTGATTGGCAGGGTCTCTACGAGCAGTACTTC.

The chain has TRBV6-5 and TRBJ1-4, with TRBD1 as a possible D gene (6 bases). This CDR3 comprises 16 residues. The V end was cut by 1 base, the J end by 8 bases, with 17 bases between. Germline V CDR1 and CDR2: MNHEY, SVGAGI. The CDR3 DNA sequence: TGTGCCAGCAGTTACTACTCAGGGGAGGGGGTCGAAAAACTGTTTTTT. Residues: CASSYYSGEGVEKLFF.

The chain couples TRBV30 to TRBJ1-1; possible D gene TRBD1, 6 bases. V shed 3 bases and J shed 3 bases, with 8 bases lying between them. Per the germline V gene, CDR1 is GTSNPN and CDR2 is SVGIG (reference sequence). There are 12 residues in the CDR3. The CDR3 protein is CAWSRGHTEAFF. The CDR3 coding sequence is TGTGCCTGGAGCAGGGGTCACACTGAAGCTTTCTTT.

Worth noting for this clone: Within the sample, other DNA sequences also encode this same CDR3. The V and J genes are TRBV27 and TRBJ1-1; D is possibly TRBD1 (5 bases). V shed 6 bases and J shed 5 bases, with 10 bases lying between them. This CDR3 is built from 12 residues. The germline V gene encodes CDR1 MNHEY and CDR2 SMNVEV (reference sequence). The CDR3 loop is CASSSQGTEAFF. CDR3 sequence (DNA): TGTGCCAGCAGCTCCCAGGGAACTGAAGCTTTCTTT.

CDR3 loop: CASSSRWTGELFF. CDR3 DNA: TGTGCCAGTAGTTCCCGATGGACCGGGGAGCTGTTTTTT. The V and J genes are TRBV19 and TRBJ2-2; the D is unclear. Germline-derived CDR1 and CDR2 are LNHDA and SQIVND (reference sequence). The CDR3 totals 13 residues. Trimming pared 5 bases from V and 5 bases from J, leaving 9 bases between.

The J gene is TRBJ2-2, the V gene TRBV4-1; TRBD2 agrees at 8 bases. CDR1 is MGHRA and CDR2 is YSYEKL in the germline V gene. V shed 4 bases and J 4 bases; nucleotides not matched to a gene: 8. CDR3 size: 16 residues. The CDR3: CASSPWTSSGTGELFF. CDR3 DNA: TGCGCCAGCAGCCCCTGGACTAGCTCGGGCACCGGGGAGCTGTTTTTT.

The chain joins TRBV27 to TRBJ1-1, with a weak D call TRBD1 (5 bases). V lost 1 base, J lost 7 bases, and 13 bases lay in between. Germline V gene lookup returns CDR1 MNHEY and CDR2 SMNVEV (reference sequence). CDR3 length equals 14 residues. The DNA for the CDR3 is TGTGCCAGCAGTTTATACCGGGACGCATTTGAAGCTTTCTTT. This gives the protein CASSLYRDAFEAFF.